This is a list of T cell receptor beta chains from one sample in a study of T cell responses to AZD1222 COVID-19 vaccine. Method: immunoSEQ multiplex PCR; TCRdb's copy keeps in-frame clones and lacks some. The sample contains about 160,000 clones, about 92% of which appear only once. The source was peripheral blood, collected 28 days after the second AZD1222 dose. All receptors come from an adult who received the AZD1222 COVID-19 vaccine. CDR3s include the opening cysteine and the closing phenylalanine or tryptophan. A D gene is named only where the DNA matches it firmly. Rows may omit the clone size; those that give it use once, few, many or a size class.

d_gene	v_gene	abundance	j_gene	CDR3aa	CDR3nt
NA	TRBV19	NA	TRBJ1-2	CASSFGPYYGYTF	TGTGCCAGTAGTTTTGGGCCGTACTATGGCTACACCTTC
NA	TRBV7-9	NA	TRBJ1-2	CASSLANSDGYTF	TGTGCCAGCAGCTTAGCGAACAGCGATGGCTACACCTTC
NA	TRBV10-2	NA	TRBJ2-5	CASSGQGPETQYF	TGCGCCAGCAGTGGTCAGGGCCCAGAGACCCAGTACTTC
NA	TRBV6-5	NA	TRBJ1-5	CASSSVHGPQHF	TGTGCCAGCAGTTCTGTGCACGGGCCCCAGCATTTT
TRBD1	TRBV2	NA	TRBJ1-5	CASSEPARGLGDNQPQHF	TGTGCCAGCAGTGAACCCGCCAGGGGGTTAGGAGACAATCAGCCCCAGCATTTT
NA	TRBV5-5	once	TRBJ2-2	CASSREINTGELFF	TGTGCCAGCAGCAGGGAGATTAACACCGGGGAGCTGTTTTTT
NA	TRBV27	NA	TRBJ2-3	CAAATGIGLTDTQYF	TGTGCCGCAGCAACAGGGATAGGGCTCACAGATACGCAGTATTTT
TRBD2	TRBV7-2	NA	TRBJ2-1	CASSYLAGGPLGTYNEQFF	TGTGCCAGCAGCTATCTAGCGGGGGGGCCCCTAGGAACCTACAATGAGCAGTTCTTC
TRBD2	TRBV7-7	NA	TRBJ2-1	CASSPTRTSGVNEQFF	TGTGCTAGCAGCCCCACAAGGACTAGCGGGGTCAATGAGCAGTTCTTC
NA	TRBV27	NA	TRBJ1-6	CASSLLNRDPRALNSPLHF	TGTGCCAGCAGTTTACTGAATCGGGACCCAAGAGCCCTTAATTCACCCCTCCACTTT
TRBD1	TRBV6-5	NA	TRBJ2-3	CASSDRGVAQYF	TGTGCCAGCTCAGACAGGGGAGTCGCGCAGTATTTT
TRBD2	TRBV24-1	NA	TRBJ2-1	CATSDSTSGGLANEQFF	TGTGCCACCAGTGATTCCACTAGCGGGGGATTAGCCAATGAGCAGTTCTTC
NA	TRBV29-1	NA	TRBJ1-1	CSVGAATNTEAFF	TGCAGCGTTGGAGCCGCCACGAACACTGAAGCTTTCTTT
TRBD1	TRBV5-4	NA	TRBJ1-2	CASSLDRGFLGYTF	TGTGCCAGCAGCTTGGACAGGGGGTTTTTGGGCTACACCTTC
NA	TRBV18	NA	TRBJ2-3	CASSPTQGWGTDTQYF	TGTGCCAGCTCACCGACCCAGGGATGGGGCACAGATACGCAGTATTTT
NA	TRBV6-6	once	TRBJ2-2	CASSPGTSGELFF	TGTGCCAGCAGTCCAGGGACCTCCGGGGAGCTGTTTTTT
NA	TRBV4-2	NA	TRBJ1-1	CASSQGGTQRNTEAFF	TGTGCCAGCAGCCAAGGGGGGACACAAAGGAACACTGAAGCTTTCTTT
TRBD1	TRBV5-5	NA	TRBJ2-3	CASSFPGQGRTDTQYF	TGTGCCAGCAGCTTCCCTGGACAGGGAAGGACAGATACGCAGTATTTT
NA	TRBV4-1	NA	TRBJ2-5	CASSQGQLQETQYF	TGCGCCAGCAGCCAGGGACAACTCCAAGAGACCCAGTACTTC
NA	TRBV6-1	NA	TRBJ2-6	CASSEDPSGANVLTF	TGTGCCAGCAGTGAAGACCCTTCTGGGGCCAACGTCCTGACTTTC
NA	TRBV6-1	once	TRBJ1-1	CASSVDQRRRGSSEAFF	TGTGCCAGCAGTGTGGATCAAAGGCGCAGGGGTAGTTCTGAAGCTTTCTTT
NA	TRBV6-5	NA	TRBJ1-1	CASTAGGTRTEAFF	TGTGCCAGCACCGCGGGCGGGACGCGGACTGAAGCTTTCTTT
TRBD1	TRBV29-1	few	TRBJ1-2	CSAEPGGSGYTF	TGCAGCGCCGAACCAGGGGGCTCTGGCTACACCTTC
NA	TRBV5-4	NA	TRBJ1-1	CASSLRGGGTEAFF	TGTGCCAGCAGCTTGCGAGGGGGTGGTACTGAAGCTTTCTTT
TRBD1	TRBV7-8	NA	TRBJ2-7	CASSRPGQGPYEQYF	TGTGCCAGCAGCCGCCCGGGACAGGGACCCTACGAGCAGTACTTC
NA	TRBV7-9	NA	TRBJ1-2	CASSLETGRNYGYTF	TGTGCCAGCAGCTTAGAGACGGGCAGAAACTATGGCTACACCTTC
NA	TRBV2	NA	TRBJ1-2	CASRQTGPGRYTF	TGTGCCAGCAGACAGACAGGTCCAGGGAGATACACCTTC
NA	TRBV7-9	NA	TRBJ2-3	CASSPGPLTQYF	TGTGCCAGCAGCCCGGGACCGCTCACGCAGTATTTT
TRBD1	TRBV5-1	NA	TRBJ2-7	CASSFTSGTGILGYF	TGCGCCAGCAGCTTTACTTCCGGGACAGGGATCCTCGGGTACTTC
TRBD2	TRBV7-9	once	TRBJ2-3	CASSSTSGVADTQYF	TGTGCCAGCAGTTCGACTAGCGGGGTTGCAGATACGCAGTATTTT
TRBD1	TRBV6-2/TRBV6-3	once	TRBJ1-4	CASSTRQGALYEKLFF	TGTGCCAGCAGCACCAGACAGGGGGCGCTATATGAAAAACTGTTTTTT
NA	TRBV20-1	NA	TRBJ1-5	CSASGFNQPQHF	TGCAGTGCTAGTGGTTTCAATCAGCCCCAGCATTTT
NA	TRBV6-5	NA	TRBJ1-2	CASTGDGWTGYTF	TGTGCCAGCACAGGGGACGGGTGGACAGGCTACACCTTC
TRBD1	TRBV5-1	NA	TRBJ1-1	CASSLGQGSSEAFF	TGCGCCAGCAGCTTGGGACAGGGGTCTTCTGAAGCTTTCTTT
TRBD2	TRBV20-1	NA	TRBJ2-1	CSASPSGGYNEQFF	TGCAGTGCTAGTCCCAGCGGGGGGTACAATGAGCAGTTCTTC
NA	TRBV30	NA	TRBJ1-1	CAWSVVRDTEAFF	TGTGCCTGGAGTGTAGTCAGGGACACTGAAGCTTTCTTT
NA	TRBV4-2	few	TRBJ2-1	CASSPLGGGLSYNEQFF	TGTGCCAGCAGCCCTTTGGGGGGGGGCCTCTCCTACAATGAGCAGTTCTTC
TRBD1	TRBV9	NA	TRBJ1-5	CASSLTGDDQPQHF	TGTGCCAGCAGCCTGACAGGGGACGATCAGCCCCAGCATTTT
TRBD1	TRBV7-2	NA	TRBJ2-1	CASSFPGTGYNEQFF	TGTGCCAGCAGCTTTCCAGGGACAGGGTACAATGAGCAGTTCTTC
NA	TRBV24-1	NA	TRBJ1-2	CATSDFAHGYTF	TGTGCCACCAGTGATTTTGCTCATGGCTACACCTTC
TRBD2	TRBV11-3	NA	TRBJ2-3	CASSRGLAGSGDTQYF	TGTGCCAGCAGCCGCGGCCTAGCGGGGTCTGGGGATACGCAGTATTTT
NA	TRBV30	NA	TRBJ2-6	CASPSGSGANVLTF	TGTGCCTCCCCGAGCGGCTCTGGGGCCAACGTCCTGACTTTC
NA	TRBV6-5	once	TRBJ1-1	CASSLNKATEAFF	TGTGCCAGCAGCCTCAATAAGGCAACTGAAGCTTTCTTT
NA	TRBV27	NA	TRBJ1-2	CASSLFSNYGYTF	TGTGCCAGCAGTTTATTCAGCAACTATGGCTACACCTTC
NA	TRBV5-8	NA	TRBJ1-2	CASSLSGSYGYTF	TGTGCCAGCAGCTTGTCCGGATCCTATGGCTACACCTTC
TRBD1	TRBV10-3	NA	TRBJ1-2	CAIRGTGTNYGYTF	TGTGCCATCAGGGGGACAGGCACTAACTATGGCTACACCTTC
NA	TRBV5-6	NA	TRBJ1-2	CASSLYGNYGYTF	TGTGCCAGCAGCTTGTACGGGAACTATGGCTACACCTTC
NA	TRBV5-1	NA	TRBJ1-6	CASSPGEGGSPLHF	TGCGCCAGCAGCCCTGGAGAGGGTGGCTCACCCCTCCACTTT
TRBD1	TRBV14	NA	TRBJ2-4	CASSQTAGTGPDLAKNIQYF	TGTGCCAGCAGCCAAACAGCCGGGACAGGACCCGATCTAGCCAAAAACATTCAGTACTTC
NA	TRBV3-1/TRBV3-2	NA	TRBJ2-7	CASSQHPESLQYF	TGTGCCAGCAGCCAACACCCCGAGTCCTTGCAGTACTTC
NA	TRBV7-9	NA	TRBJ2-7	CASSSTDSSYEQYF	TGTGCCAGCAGCTCAACGGACAGTTCCTACGAGCAGTACTTC
NA	TRBV27	NA	TRBJ1-1	CASSLISNTEAFF	TGTGCCAGCAGTTTAATTTCGAACACTGAAGCTTTCTTT
NA	TRBV20-1	NA	TRBJ1-1	CIQGGTEAFF	TGCATTCAGGGTGGCACTGAAGCTTTCTTT
NA	TRBV5-1	NA	TRBJ1-4	CASSTTGTPNEKLFF	TGCGCCAGCAGCACAACCGGGACACCCAATGAAAAACTGTTTTTT
TRBD1	TRBV12-3/TRBV12-4	NA	TRBJ2-7	CASSPGQAREQYF	TGTGCCAGCAGCCCCGGACAGGCCCGTGAGCAGTACTTC
TRBD1	TRBV19	NA	TRBJ2-1	CASSWDRGSLYNEQFF	TGTGCCAGTAGTTGGGACAGGGGCTCCCTCTACAATGAGCAGTTCTTC
TRBD2	TRBV10-3	NA	TRBJ2-3	CAISGFGGGGLGDTQYF	TGTGCCATCAGTGGATTCGGCGGGGGGGGCCTCGGAGATACGCAGTATTTT
NA	TRBV5-1	NA	TRBJ2-5	CASSLGGSRQETQYF	TGCGCCAGCAGCTTGGGGGGCAGTCGCCAAGAGACCCAGTACTTC